A selection of T cell receptor beta chains follows, all from one sample in a study of blood T cells in healthy people across ages. Each CDR3 protein is one row after TCRdb ran MiXCR on the 5' RACE reads. In the table there are roughly 800,000 distinct CDR3 sequences, 55% to 70% of which are singletons. The sample comprised blood. The receptor set was obtained from a man aged 25-45 years in good health. Each CDR3 is given with its conserved first and last residue. The order of the fields is D gene, CDR3 length, clone size, J gene, V gene, CDR3 DNA, CDR3 protein. The D gene is left open where the match is weak. Clone size is given for some rows only: seen once, a few or many times, or a class if the clone is expanded.

d_call: TRBD1; cdr3_length: 15; clone_size: few; j_call: TRBJ2-5; v_call: TRBV5-1; cdr3_nt: TGCGCCAGCAGCGGGGGGACAGGCGATCAAGAGACCCAGTACTTC; cdr3_aa: CASSGGTGDQETQYF
d_call: .; cdr3_length: 15; clone_size: .; j_call: TRBJ2-1; v_call: TRBV20-1; cdr3_nt: TGCAGTGTCTTACACTCGGGAGCCCCATACAATGAGCAGTTCTTC; cdr3_aa: CSVLHSGAPYNEQFF
d_call: TRBD2; cdr3_length: 13; clone_size: .; j_call: TRBJ2-7; v_call: TRBV4-3; cdr3_nt: TGCGCCAGCAGCTTCGGGGGGACGGCCGAGCAGTACTTC; cdr3_aa: CASSFGGTAEQYF
d_call: .; cdr3_length: 13; clone_size: .; j_call: TRBJ1-1; v_call: TRBV12-3/TRBV12-4; cdr3_nt: TGTGCCAGCAAGGCAGGGAAACACACTGAAGCTTTCTTT; cdr3_aa: CASKAGKHTEAFF
d_call: .; cdr3_length: 14; clone_size: .; j_call: TRBJ1-2; v_call: TRBV7-2; cdr3_nt: TGTGCCAGCAGCTTGGGGGCAGGGTACTATGGCTACACCTTC; cdr3_aa: CASSLGAGYYGYTF
d_call: .; cdr3_length: 14; clone_size: .; j_call: TRBJ1-5; v_call: TRBV20-1; cdr3_nt: TGCAGTGCCAAGGGAGAAATGACCCGACAGCCCCAGCATTTT; cdr3_aa: CSAKGEMTRQPQHF
d_call: .; cdr3_length: 13; clone_size: .; j_call: TRBJ2-7; v_call: TRBV4-1; cdr3_nt: TGCGCCAGCGGGGCGGGACAGAACTACGAGCAGTACTTC; cdr3_aa: CASGAGQNYEQYF
d_call: TRBD2; cdr3_length: 16; clone_size: .; j_call: TRBJ2-7; v_call: TRBV7-2; cdr3_nt: TGTGCCAGCAGCTTAGGCGCTAGCGGCATCTACAATGAGCAGTACTTC; cdr3_aa: CASSLGASGIYNEQYF
d_call: .; cdr3_length: 10; clone_size: .; j_call: TRBJ2-1; v_call: TRBV20-1; cdr3_nt: TGCAGTGTTCTAACTAATGAGCAGTTCTTC; cdr3_aa: CSVLTNEQFF
d_call: .; cdr3_length: 14; clone_size: .; j_call: TRBJ1-1; v_call: TRBV5-1; cdr3_nt: TGCGCCAGCAGTAAGTTTTTTGGAGCCGATGAAGCTTTCTTT; cdr3_aa: CASSKFFGADEAFF
d_call: .; cdr3_length: 14; clone_size: .; j_call: TRBJ2-7; v_call: TRBV7-2; cdr3_nt: TGTGCCAGCAGCTTAACGGGAAACGGCAATGAGCAGTACTTC; cdr3_aa: CASSLTGNGNEQYF
d_call: .; cdr3_length: 14; clone_size: few; j_call: TRBJ2-7; v_call: TRBV7-2; cdr3_nt: TGTGCCAGCAGCTTGGGCTGGATGGCCTACGAGCAGTACTTC; cdr3_aa: CASSLGWMAYEQYF
d_call: TRBD2; cdr3_length: 13; clone_size: .; j_call: TRBJ2-1; v_call: TRBV20-1; cdr3_nt: TGCAGTGCTTTAAGCGGGGAAAACAATGAGCAGTTCTTC; cdr3_aa: CSALSGENNEQFF
d_call: .; cdr3_length: 13; clone_size: few; j_call: TRBJ1-2; v_call: TRBV6-1; cdr3_nt: TGTGCCAGCACAGAACAGAAGAACTATGGCTACACCTTC; cdr3_aa: CASTEQKNYGYTF
d_call: .; cdr3_length: 17; clone_size: .; j_call: TRBJ2-1; v_call: TRBV4-3; cdr3_nt: TGCGCCAGCAGCCAAGATTACGGGTCCTTGGCGTACAATGAGCAGTTCTTC; cdr3_aa: CASSQDYGSLAYNEQFF
d_call: TRBD2; cdr3_length: 14; clone_size: few; j_call: TRBJ2-7; v_call: TRBV29-1; cdr3_nt: TGCAGCGCCCTAGGACTAGCGGCTACCTACGAGCAGTACTTC; cdr3_aa: CSALGLAATYEQYF
d_call: .; cdr3_length: 12; clone_size: .; j_call: TRBJ1-1; v_call: TRBV28; cdr3_nt: TGTGCCAGCAAGGTGGTGAACACTGAAGCTTTCTTT; cdr3_aa: CASKVVNTEAFF
d_call: .; cdr3_length: 11; clone_size: .; j_call: TRBJ1-4; v_call: TRBV6-2/TRBV6-3; cdr3_nt: TGTGCCAGCAGTGATAATGAAAAACTGTTTTTT; cdr3_aa: CASSDNEKLFF
d_call: TRBD1; cdr3_length: 16; clone_size: once; j_call: TRBJ2-7; v_call: TRBV11-1; cdr3_nt: TGTGCCAGCAGCCGCCAGGACAGGGAGGCCTCCTACGAGCAGTACTTC; cdr3_aa: CASSRQDREASYEQYF
d_call: .; cdr3_length: 17; clone_size: few; j_call: TRBJ2-7; v_call: TRBV6-6; cdr3_nt: TGTGCCAGCAGTTACTACGACGGATTAGGGGAGCCCTACGAGCAGTACTTC; cdr3_aa: CASSYYDGLGEPYEQYF
d_call: .; cdr3_length: 14; clone_size: many; j_call: TRBJ2-3; v_call: TRBV6-2/TRBV6-3; cdr3_nt: TGTGCCAGCAGCTCCGGGTTGAGCACAGATACGCAGTATTTT; cdr3_aa: CASSSGLSTDTQYF
d_call: .; cdr3_length: 15; clone_size: .; j_call: TRBJ2-3; v_call: TRBV4-3; cdr3_nt: TGCGCCAGCAGCCGAGAATGGGTTAGCACAGATACGCAGTATTTT; cdr3_aa: CASSREWVSTDTQYF